This TCR beta chain was identified in a study of shared clonotypes between healthy human individuals (TCRdb year 2020). Looking at the study overall: A couple of women and a few men aged 18 to 49 years were included in the cohort. Libraries were prepared and TCR repertoires were sequenced by different laboratories using diverse techniques, in order to increase sequencing depth and limit assay-specific biases. Blood TCR repertoires of a handful of healthy adults were deeply sequenced to estimate repertoire size and the extent of clonotype sharing between individuals. Per donor, leukapheresis produced somewhere between about 0.9 and 9 billion PBMCs. For each donor, CD4 naive and CD4 memory were each given three plates, CD8 naive was given two plates, and CD8 memory was given one plate. The investigation overall reported the following: When several donors were compared, the shared fraction of clonotypes was roughly 4.8% for naive CD4, over 3% for naive CD8, more than 2% for memory CD4, and approximately 0.4% for memory CD8. Based on pairwise subsampling, the degree of clonotype sharing among donors was expected to be affected by sequencing depth. Because the study included only a small number of donors, the genetic and exposure-history diversity represented was limited. Rarefaction of sorted-subset datasets indicated incomplete sequencing despite the large sequencing depth. Sampling was limited to blood, and TCR repertoires in tissue likely differ from TCR repertoires in blood. Larger estimated clonotype richness was generally found for naive subsets than for memory subsets. Compared with non-shared clonotypes, the clonotypes found in all four sorted-subset donors had higher generation probabilities.

Points on this clone: This clone's antigen is unknown. No qualities accompany the bases; no much larger clone lies one base away.

The donors were healthy, HIV-negative adults with no recently reported acute infections or vaccinations. Every donor was a Caucasian adult living in Nashville, Tennessee, USA. CD8 memory samples combined magnetically selected CD45RO+ cells with CCR7-negative CD45RA+ effector memory (TemRA) cells. After blood collection by leukapheresis, PBMCs were isolated using Ficoll-Histopaque density gradient centrifugation and then cryopreserved in the vapor phase of liquid nitrogen. Analytical flow cytometry was used to check the purity and quantity of each magnetically sorted T cell population. Each sorted fraction had its genomic DNA isolated and then quantified by UV absorbance on a Nanodrop 2000c. TCR CDR3 regions were amplified from genomic DNA by multiplex PCR using the deep immunoSEQ assay. For each cell subset, the extracted genomic DNA was distributed evenly across all wells of several immunoSEQ 96-well plates, and each plate served as one replicate. For sorted subsets, 200 ng of genomic DNA, equivalent to around 31,000 T cell genomes, went into each replicate PCR. Purified libraries were quantified with a Qubit 3.0 fluorometer, sized on a Bioanalyzer 2100, and re-quantified with the KAPA Library Quantification kit. Every immunoSEQ 96-well plate was sequenced on a separate single-read 150-cycle Illumina NextSeq 550 flow cell. The source study handled its data this way. Because the immunoSEQ output held only junctional sequences and lacked quality scores, the filtering could not match the filtering applied to full-length reads. To assign V/J genes and CDR3, sequences were annotated using PyIR, a Python wrapper for IgBLAST v1.9, with IMGT germline references. Reads were removed for weak V/J assignments (E-value above 1e-6), missing CDR3, stop codons, out-of-frame junctions, or ambiguous translated residues. V3J clonotypes were defined as sequences sharing an identical inferred V gene, J gene, and CDR3 amino acid sequence. The percentage overlap between two repertoires was calculated by dividing the number of shared unique clonotypes by the size of the smaller repertoire. Three approaches were used to assess repertoire richness: RTK rarefaction, the Chao1 estimator, and Recon v2.1 estimates of unobserved clonotypes. OLGA was used to compute generation probabilities for all TCRbeta clonotypes that the gDNA method yielded from a handful of donors. TCRdb mirrors the immuneACCESS table, restricted to in-frame sequences. Some clones are absent from its copies; in checked studies, under half trace to an unresolved V gene, and the reason for the others is unknown. V and J calls and clone size come straight from that table; D and trimming were deduced from the DNA. The sample records about 690,000 clones, around 91% of which are singletons. Of the sample, 34% is held by the ten largest clones.

Relative to germline, V is 1 base shorter and J is 6 bases shorter, with 15 bases between their ends. Spanning cysteine to phenylalanine, the CDR3 consists of 15 amino acids. Solely the CDR3 DNA is kept, with 45 bases framed from the first base. Based on the germline V gene, the CDR1 and CDR2 sequences are LGHNA and YSLEER. The chain uses TRBV4-3 and TRBJ1-2, with the D gene not confidently named. The source material was memory CD8+ T cells from PBMCs. The label giving this sample's cell subset or site can be read as: CD45RO+ cells pooled with CCR7-negative TemRA cells. This clonotype was sampled from a man aged 18 to 30 in good health. Some clones in this sample may be carry-over from other donors' samples. The CDR3 amino acid sequence is: CASSQVVLGSNGYTF. In nucleotides, the sequence is TGCGCCAGCAGCCAAGTAGTCTTAGGGAGCAATGGCTACACCTTC.